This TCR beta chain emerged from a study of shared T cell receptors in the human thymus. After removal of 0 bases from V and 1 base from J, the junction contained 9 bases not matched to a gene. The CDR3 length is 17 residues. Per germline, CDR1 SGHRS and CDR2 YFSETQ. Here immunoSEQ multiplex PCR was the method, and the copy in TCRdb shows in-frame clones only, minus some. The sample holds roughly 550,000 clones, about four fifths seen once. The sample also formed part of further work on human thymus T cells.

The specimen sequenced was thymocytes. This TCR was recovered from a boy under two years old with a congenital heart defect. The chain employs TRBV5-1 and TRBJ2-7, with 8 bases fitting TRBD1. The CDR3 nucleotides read TGCGCCAGCAGCTTGGCCGGGCCAGGGGGCGCATCCTACGAGCAGTACTTC. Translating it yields CASSLAGPGGASYEQYF.